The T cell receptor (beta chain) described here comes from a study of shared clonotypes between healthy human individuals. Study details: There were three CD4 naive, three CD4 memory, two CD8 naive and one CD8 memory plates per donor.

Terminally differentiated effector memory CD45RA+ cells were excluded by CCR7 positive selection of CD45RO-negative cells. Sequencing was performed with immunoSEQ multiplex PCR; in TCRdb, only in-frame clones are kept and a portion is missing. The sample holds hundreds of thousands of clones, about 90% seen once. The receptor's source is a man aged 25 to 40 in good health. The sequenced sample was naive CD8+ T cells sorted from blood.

This CDR3 is CASRGTVTWQFF. In nucleotides, the CDR3 is TGTGCCAGCAGAGGGACGGTGACGTGGCAGTTCTTC. The rearrangement uses TRBV2 and TRBJ2-1; either TRBD1 or TRBD2 may fit D (5 bases each). The CDR3 has 12 amino acids. V was shortened by 6 bases and J by 12 bases, with 15 bases between the two germline ends. Germline assignment: CDR1 SNHLY and CDR2 FYNNEI.